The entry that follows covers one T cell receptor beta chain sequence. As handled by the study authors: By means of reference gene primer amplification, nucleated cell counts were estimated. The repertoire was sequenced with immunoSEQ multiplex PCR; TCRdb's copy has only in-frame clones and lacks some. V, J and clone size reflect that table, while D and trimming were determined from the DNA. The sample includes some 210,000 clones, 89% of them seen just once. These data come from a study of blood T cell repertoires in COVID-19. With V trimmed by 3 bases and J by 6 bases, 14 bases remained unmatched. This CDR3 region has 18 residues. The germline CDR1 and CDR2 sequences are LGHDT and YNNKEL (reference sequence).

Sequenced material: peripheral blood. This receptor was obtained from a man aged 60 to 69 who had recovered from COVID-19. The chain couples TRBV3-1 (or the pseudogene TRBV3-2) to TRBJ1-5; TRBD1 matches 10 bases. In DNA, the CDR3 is TGTGCCAGCAGCCACGGGACCGGGACAGGGGCCCTCAGTCAGCCCCAGCATTTT. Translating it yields CASSHGTGTGALSQPQHF.